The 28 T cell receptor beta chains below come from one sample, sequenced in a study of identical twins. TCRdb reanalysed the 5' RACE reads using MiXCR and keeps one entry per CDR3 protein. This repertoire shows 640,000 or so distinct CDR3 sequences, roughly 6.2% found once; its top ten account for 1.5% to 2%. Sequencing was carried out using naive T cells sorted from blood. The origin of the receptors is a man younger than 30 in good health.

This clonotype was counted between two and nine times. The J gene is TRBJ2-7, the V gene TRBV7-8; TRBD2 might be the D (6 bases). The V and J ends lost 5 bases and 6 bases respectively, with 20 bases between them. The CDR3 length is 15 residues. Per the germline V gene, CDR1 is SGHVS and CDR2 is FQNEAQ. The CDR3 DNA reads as TGTGCCAGCAGCCTGGCGGGGACCCCGGGCTCCGAGCAGTACTTC. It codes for CASSLAGTPGSEQYF.

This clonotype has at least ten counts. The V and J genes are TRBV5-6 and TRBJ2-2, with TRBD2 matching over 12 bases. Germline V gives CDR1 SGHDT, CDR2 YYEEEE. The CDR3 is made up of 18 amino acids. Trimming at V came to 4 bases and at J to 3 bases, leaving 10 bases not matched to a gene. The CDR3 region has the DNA TGTGCCAGCAGCCAACTACTGGGACTAGCGGGTGACACCGGGGAGCTGTTTTTT. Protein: CASSQLLGLAGDTGELFF.

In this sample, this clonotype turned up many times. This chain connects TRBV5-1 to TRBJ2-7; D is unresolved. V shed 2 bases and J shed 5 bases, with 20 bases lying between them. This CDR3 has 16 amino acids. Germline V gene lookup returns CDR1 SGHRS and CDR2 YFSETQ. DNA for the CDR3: TGCGCCAGCAGCTTACTCCCACGAGAAAACGGTGACGAGCAGTACTTC. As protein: CASSLLPRENGDEQYF.

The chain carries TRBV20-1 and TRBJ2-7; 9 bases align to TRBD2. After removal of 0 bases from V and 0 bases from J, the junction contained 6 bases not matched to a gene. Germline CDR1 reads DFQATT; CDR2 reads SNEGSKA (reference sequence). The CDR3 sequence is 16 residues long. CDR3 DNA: TGCAGTGCTAGAGAGGAACTAGCGGGTGACTCCTACGAGCAGTACTTC. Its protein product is CSAREELAGDSYEQYF.

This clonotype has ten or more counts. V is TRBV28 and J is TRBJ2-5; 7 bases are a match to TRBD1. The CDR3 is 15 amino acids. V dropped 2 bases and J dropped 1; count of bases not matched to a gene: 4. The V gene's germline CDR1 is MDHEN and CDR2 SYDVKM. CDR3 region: CASSLEGQIQETQYF. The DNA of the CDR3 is TGTGCCAGCAGTTTAGAGGGACAGATCCAAGAGACCCAGTACTTC.

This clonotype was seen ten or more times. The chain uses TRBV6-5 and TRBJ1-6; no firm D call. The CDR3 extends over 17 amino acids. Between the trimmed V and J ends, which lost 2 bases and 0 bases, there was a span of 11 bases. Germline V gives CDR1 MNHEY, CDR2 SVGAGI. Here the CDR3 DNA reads TGTGCCAGCAGTTACGAGGCCGGCCTCTCCTATAATTCACCCCTCCACTTT. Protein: CASSYEAGLSYNSPLHF.

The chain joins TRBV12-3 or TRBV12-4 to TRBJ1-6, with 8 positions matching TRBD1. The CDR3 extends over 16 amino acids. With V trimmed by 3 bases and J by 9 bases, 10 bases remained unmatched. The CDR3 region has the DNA TGTGCCAGCAGTTTGGGACTCGACAGGGGAAGTTCACCCCTCCACTTT. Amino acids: CASSLGLDRGSSPLHF.

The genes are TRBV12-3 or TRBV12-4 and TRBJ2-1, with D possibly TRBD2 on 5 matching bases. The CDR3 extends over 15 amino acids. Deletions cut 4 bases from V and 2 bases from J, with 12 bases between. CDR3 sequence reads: CASSWGSVTYNEQFF. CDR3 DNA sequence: TGTGCCAGCAGTTGGGGTAGCGTGACCTACAATGAGCAGTTCTTC.

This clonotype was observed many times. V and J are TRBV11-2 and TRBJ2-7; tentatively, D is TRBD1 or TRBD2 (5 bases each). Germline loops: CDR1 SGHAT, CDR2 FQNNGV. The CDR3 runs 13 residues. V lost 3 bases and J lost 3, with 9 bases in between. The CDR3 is CASSFRGYYEQYF. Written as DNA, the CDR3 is TGTGCCAGCAGCTTCCGGGGCTACTACGAGCAGTACTTC.

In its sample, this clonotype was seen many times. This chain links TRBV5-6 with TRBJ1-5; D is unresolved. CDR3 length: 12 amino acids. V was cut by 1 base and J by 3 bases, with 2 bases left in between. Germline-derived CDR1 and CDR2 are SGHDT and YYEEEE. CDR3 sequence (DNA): TGTGCCAGCAGCTTGTACAATCAGCCCCAGCATTTT. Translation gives CASSLYNQPQHF.

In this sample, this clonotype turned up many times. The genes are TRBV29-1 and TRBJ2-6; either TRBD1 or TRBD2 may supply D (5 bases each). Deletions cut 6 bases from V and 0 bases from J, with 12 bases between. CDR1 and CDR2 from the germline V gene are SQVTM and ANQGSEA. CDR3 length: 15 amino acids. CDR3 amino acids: CSVRGRDSGANVLTF. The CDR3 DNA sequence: TGCAGCGTACGGGGACGTGACTCTGGGGCCAACGTCCTGACTTTC.

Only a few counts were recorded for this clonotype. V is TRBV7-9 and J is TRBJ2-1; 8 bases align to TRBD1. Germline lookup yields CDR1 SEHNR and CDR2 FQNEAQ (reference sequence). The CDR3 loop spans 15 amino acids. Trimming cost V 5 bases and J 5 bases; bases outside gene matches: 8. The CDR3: CASSPRTGYNNEQFF. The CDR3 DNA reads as TGTGCCAGCAGCCCCCGGACAGGGTACAACAATGAGCAGTTCTTC. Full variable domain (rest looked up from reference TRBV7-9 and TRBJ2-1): DTGVSQNPRHKITKRGQNVTFRCDPISEHNRLYWYRQTLGQGPEFLTYFQNEAQLEKSRLLSDRFSAERPKGSFSTLEIQRTEQGDSAMYLCASSPRTGYNNEQFFGPGTRLTVL.

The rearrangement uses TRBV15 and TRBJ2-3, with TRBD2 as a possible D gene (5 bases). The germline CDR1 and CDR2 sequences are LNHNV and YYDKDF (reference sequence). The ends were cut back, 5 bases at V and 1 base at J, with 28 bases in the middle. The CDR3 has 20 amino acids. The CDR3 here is CATSETGGSGLVWGTDTQYF. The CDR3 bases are TGTGCCACCAGCGAAACCGGTGGGAGCGGATTAGTTTGGGGCACAGATACGCAGTATTTT. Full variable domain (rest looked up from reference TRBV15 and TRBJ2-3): DAMVIQNPRYQVTQFGKPVTLSCSQTLNHNVMYWYQQKSSQAPKLLFHYYDKDFNNEADTPDNFQSRRPNTSFCFLDIRSPGLGDTAMYLCATSETGGSGLVWGTDTQYFGPGTRLTVL.

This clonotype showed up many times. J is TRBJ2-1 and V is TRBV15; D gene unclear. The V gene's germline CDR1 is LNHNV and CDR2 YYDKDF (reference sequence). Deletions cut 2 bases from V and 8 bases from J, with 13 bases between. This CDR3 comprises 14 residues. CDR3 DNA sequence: TGTGCCACCAGCAGAAATAGACCGGGCGATGAGCAGTTCTTC. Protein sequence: CATSRNRPGDEQFF.

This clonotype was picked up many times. CDR3 sequence (DNA): TGTGCCAGCAGTGCGTCCCCTTGGGGAGACATTCAGTACTTC. Protein product: CASSASPWGDIQYF. The chain has TRBV27 and TRBJ2-4, with a possible D match to TRBD2 (5 bases). Trimming stripped 5 bases from V and 8 bases from J, with 16 bases between. CDR1 and CDR2 (germline): MNHEY, SMNVEV (reference sequence). The CDR3 has 14 amino acids.

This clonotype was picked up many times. The CDR3 loop reads CATSVSGPTGELFF. The CDR3 coding sequence is TGTGCCACCAGTGTCAGCGGGCCGACCGGGGAGCTGTTTTTT. The V and J genes are TRBV24-1 and TRBJ2-2, with a possible D match to TRBD2 (6 bases). CDR3 length: 14 residues. CDR1 KGHDR and CDR2 SFDVKD come from the germline V gene. V gave up 5 bases and J gave up 5 bases, with 11 bases separating them.

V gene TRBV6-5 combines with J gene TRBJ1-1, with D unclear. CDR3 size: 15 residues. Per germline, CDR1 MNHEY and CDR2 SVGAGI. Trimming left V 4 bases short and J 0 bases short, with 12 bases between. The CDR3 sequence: CASSSRATMNTEAFF. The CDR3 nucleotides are TGTGCCAGCAGTTCGAGGGCCACGATGAACACTGAAGCTTTCTTT.

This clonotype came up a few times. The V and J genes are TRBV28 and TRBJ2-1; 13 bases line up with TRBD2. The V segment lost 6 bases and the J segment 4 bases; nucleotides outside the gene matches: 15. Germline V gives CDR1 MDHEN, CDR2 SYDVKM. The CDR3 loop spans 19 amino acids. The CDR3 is CASRPTHGLAGDVYNEQFF. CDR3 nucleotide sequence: TGTGCCAGCAGACCTACCCACGGACTAGCGGGAGATGTGTACAATGAGCAGTTCTTC.

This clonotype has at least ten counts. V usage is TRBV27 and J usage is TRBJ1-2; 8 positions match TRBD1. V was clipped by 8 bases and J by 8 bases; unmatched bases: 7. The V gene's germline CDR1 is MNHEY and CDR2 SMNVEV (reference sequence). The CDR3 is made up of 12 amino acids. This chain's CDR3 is CASRQGWEGYTF. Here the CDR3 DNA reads TGTGCCAGCCGACAGGGGTGGGAAGGCTACACCTTC.

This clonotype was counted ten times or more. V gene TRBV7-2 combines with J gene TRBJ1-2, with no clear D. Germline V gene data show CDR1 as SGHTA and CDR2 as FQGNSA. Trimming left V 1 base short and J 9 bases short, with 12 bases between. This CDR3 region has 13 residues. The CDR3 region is CASSLGLRARYTF. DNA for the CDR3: TGTGCCAGCAGCTTAGGATTAAGGGCTCGCTACACCTTC.

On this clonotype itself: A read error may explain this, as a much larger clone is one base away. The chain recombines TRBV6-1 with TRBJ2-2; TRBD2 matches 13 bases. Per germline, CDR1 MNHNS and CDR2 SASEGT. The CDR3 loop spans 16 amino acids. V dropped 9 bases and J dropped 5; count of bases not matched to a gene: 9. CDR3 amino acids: CARSPRTSGRTGELFF. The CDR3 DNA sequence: TGTGCCAGAAGTCCTCGGACTAGCGGGAGAACCGGGGAGCTGTTTTTT.

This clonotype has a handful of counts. CDR3 nucleotides: TGTGCCAGTACCCTTCATTTTGGGAACACTGAAGCTTTCTTT. Translation: CASTLHFGNTEAFF. V and J are TRBV19 and TRBJ1-1; D uncertain. Germline loops: CDR1 LNHDA, CDR2 SQIVND (reference sequence). The CDR3 sequence is 14 residues long. V lost 7 bases to trimming and J lost 1 base, with 13 bases between them.

The CDR3 reads CASSLVDRDYGYTF. DNA of the CDR3: TGCGCCAGCAGCTTGGTCGACAGGGACTATGGCTACACCTTC. V gene TRBV5-1 combines with J gene TRBJ1-2; 7 bases align to TRBD1. The CDR3 extends over 14 amino acids. With V trimmed by 0 bases and J by 3 bases, 2 bases remained unmatched. Looked up from germline, CDR1 is SGHRS and CDR2 is YFSETQ.

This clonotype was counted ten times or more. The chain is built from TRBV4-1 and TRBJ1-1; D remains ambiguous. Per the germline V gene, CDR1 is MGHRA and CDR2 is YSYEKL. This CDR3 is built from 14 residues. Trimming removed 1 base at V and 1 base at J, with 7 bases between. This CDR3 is CASSQVRRNTEAFF. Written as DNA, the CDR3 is TGCGCCAGCAGCCAAGTCAGGAGGAACACTGAAGCTTTCTTT.

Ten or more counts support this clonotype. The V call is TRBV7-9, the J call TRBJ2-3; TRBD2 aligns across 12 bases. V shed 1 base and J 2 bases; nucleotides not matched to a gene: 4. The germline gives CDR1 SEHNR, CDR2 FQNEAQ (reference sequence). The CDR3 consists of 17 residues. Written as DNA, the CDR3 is TGTGCCAGCAGCTTAGATTGGACTAGCGGGACCACAGATACGCAGTATTTT. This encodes CASSLDWTSGTTDTQYF.

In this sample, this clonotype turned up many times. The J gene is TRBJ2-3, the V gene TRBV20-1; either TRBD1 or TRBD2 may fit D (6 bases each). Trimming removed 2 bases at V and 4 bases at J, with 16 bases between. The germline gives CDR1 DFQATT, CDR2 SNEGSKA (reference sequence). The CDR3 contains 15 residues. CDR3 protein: CSARPGAGVADTQYF. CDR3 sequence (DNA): TGCAGTGCTAGACCGGGGGCAGGGGTAGCAGATACGCAGTATTTT.

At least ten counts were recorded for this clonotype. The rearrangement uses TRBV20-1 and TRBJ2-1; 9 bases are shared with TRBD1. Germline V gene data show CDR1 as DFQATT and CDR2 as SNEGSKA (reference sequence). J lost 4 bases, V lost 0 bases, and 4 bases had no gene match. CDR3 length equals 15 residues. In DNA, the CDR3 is TGCAGTGCTAGAGATGTGGGGACAGGGTACAATGAGCAGTTCTTC. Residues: CSARDVGTGYNEQFF.

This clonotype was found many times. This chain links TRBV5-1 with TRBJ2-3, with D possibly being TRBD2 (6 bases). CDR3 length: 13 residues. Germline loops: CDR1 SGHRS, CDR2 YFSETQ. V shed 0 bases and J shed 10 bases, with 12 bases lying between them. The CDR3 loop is CASSLDGGGAQYF. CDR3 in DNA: TGCGCCAGCAGCTTGGATGGGGGAGGAGCGCAGTATTTT.